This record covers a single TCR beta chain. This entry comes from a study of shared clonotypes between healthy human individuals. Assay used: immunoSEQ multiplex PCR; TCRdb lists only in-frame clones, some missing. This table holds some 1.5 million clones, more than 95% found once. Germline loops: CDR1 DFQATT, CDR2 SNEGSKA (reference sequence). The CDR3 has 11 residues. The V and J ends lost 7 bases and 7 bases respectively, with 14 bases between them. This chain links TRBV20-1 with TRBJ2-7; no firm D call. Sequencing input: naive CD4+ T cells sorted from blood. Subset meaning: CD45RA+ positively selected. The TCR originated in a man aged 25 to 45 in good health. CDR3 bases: TGCAGTGTTCTCCCCTATGGGGAGCAGTACTTC. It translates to CSVLPYGEQYF.